The 7 T cell receptor beta chains listed next were all sequenced from one sample in a study of blood T cell repertoires in COVID-19. Generated by immunoSEQ multiplex PCR, the TCRdb table keeps only in-frame clones and is missing some. The sample has hundreds of thousands of clones; 84% are singletons. Material: peripheral blood. The receptor set was obtained from a human donor in a cohort sampled during active COVID-19.

The genes are TRBV5-1 and TRBJ2-7; TRBD1 matches at 9 bases. Germline assignment: CDR1 SGHRS and CDR2 YFSETQ. Unmatched junction bases numbered 10, after V lost 8 bases and J lost 4 bases. The CDR3 has 14 residues. The CDR3 sequence is CASRPGQGLYEQYF. As DNA, the CDR3 is TGCGCCAGTAGACCGGGACAGGGTCTATACGAGCAGTACTTC.

The chain employs TRBV5-1 and TRBJ2-2, with D possibly being TRBD2 (6 bases). The CDR3 totals 16 residues. V was clipped by 0 bases and J by 1 base, with 10 bases between them. Germline assignment: CDR1 SGHRS and CDR2 YFSETQ. In DNA form, the CDR3 reads TGCGCCAGCAGCTTGGTTGCGGGGAGGAACACCGGGGAGCTGTTTTTT. Protein sequence: CASSLVAGRNTGELFF.

V and J are TRBV20-1 and TRBJ2-1, with TRBD2 matching 10 bases. The V gene end was trimmed by 3 bases and the J gene end by 15 bases; junction bases not matched to a gene: 17. This CDR3 comprises 15 residues. Germline values: CDR1 DFQATT, CDR2 SNEGSKA (reference sequence). As DNA, the CDR3 is TGCAGTGCTAGTTATAGGTTGGCTAGCGGGAGTTTTCCGTTCTTC. Amino acid sequence: CSASYRLASGSFPFF.

This clone was seen just once. V and J are TRBV19 and TRBJ2-2; D might be TRBD2 (6 bases). The germline gives CDR1 LNHDA, CDR2 SQIVND (reference sequence). The V gene lost 5 bases and the J gene lost 6 bases, with 19 bases spanning the gap. The CDR3 runs 16 residues. CDR3 residues: CASSPNLSAGSGELFF. The CDR3 DNA is TGTGCCAGTAGTCCCAATCTCTCGGCGGGGTCCGGGGAGCTGTTTTTT.

This clone was detected only a few times. V and J are TRBV5-1 and TRBJ2-7; the match to TRBD1 covers 9 bases. The length of the CDR3 is 12 residues. CDR1 and CDR2 from the germline V gene are SGHRS and YFSETQ. The ends lost 4 bases at V and 4 bases at J; junction bases unmatched: 0. CDR3 coding DNA: TGCGCCAGCAGCGGGACAGGGTACGAGCAGTACTTC. Translation gives CASSGTGYEQYF.

The chain combines TRBV19 with TRBJ2-1; possibly TRBD2 for D (6 bases). The V gene's germline CDR1 is LNHDA and CDR2 SQIVND (reference sequence). This CDR3 region has 14 residues. V was pared by 10 bases and J by 5 bases, with 18 bases between. CDR3 nucleotides: TGTGCCACCACACGTGGAGGGTTCGACAATGAGCAGTTCTTC. Its translation: CATTRGGFDNEQFF.

The V call is TRBV19, the J call TRBJ2-2, with 8 bases lining up with TRBD1. The CDR3 consists of 13 residues. Germline V gene data show CDR1 as LNHDA and CDR2 as SQIVND (reference sequence). V trimming: 8 bases; J trimming: 6 bases; junction bases outside the gene matches: 5. The CDR3 nucleotides read TGTGCCAGTGGGGGACAGGCGCCCGGGGAGCTGTTTTTT. It is translated as CASGGQAPGELFF.